The 30 T cell receptor beta chains below come from one sample, sequenced in a study of cytomegalovirus exposure and HLA in healthy donors. The PCR made use of 60 Vbeta and 13 Jbeta primers. Some clones are missing from TCRdb's copy, which holds only in-frame ones; the method was immunoSEQ multiplex PCR. This sample has around 100,000 clones, with about 79% found just once. Sequencing was done on a sample of PBMCs. These receptors originate from a woman in her late teens or twenties in good health and CMV-seropositive.

The chain has TRBV19 and TRBJ2-1, with 8 bases fitting TRBD2. The V gene's germline CDR1 is LNHDA and CDR2 SQIVND (reference sequence). This CDR3 spans 15 amino acids. V trimming: 3 bases; J trimming: 5 bases; junction bases outside the gene matches: 6. Written as DNA, the CDR3 is TGTGCCAGTAGTATCAGCGGGAGTGCCCACAATGAGCAGTTCTTC. Protein: CASSISGSAHNEQFF.

The J gene is TRBJ1-2, the V gene TRBV13, with 8 nucleotides matching TRBD1. Germline V gene data show CDR1 as PRHDT and CDR2 as FYEKMQ (reference sequence). CDR3 length: 16 amino acids. With V trimmed by 1 base and J by 4 bases, 8 bases remained unmatched. In DNA form, the CDR3 reads TGTGCCAGCAGCTTAGTAGGGGCCAGGGGGCCCTATGGCTACACCTTC. It encodes CASSLVGARGPYGYTF.

The chain is built from TRBV7-3 and TRBJ2-2; the D is unclear. V gave up 5 bases and J gave up 1 base, with 11 bases separating them. CDR1 SGHTA and CDR2 FQGTGA come from the germline V gene. The CDR3 covers 15 residues. In DNA, the CDR3 is TGTGCCAGCAGCCCCAGGAACCTGAACACCGGGGAGCTGTTTTTT. Translated, it gives CASSPRNLNTGELFF. Variable domain in full (rest from reference TRBV7-3 and TRBJ2-2): GAGVSQTPSNKVTEKGKYVELRCDPISGHTALYWYRQSLGQGPEFLIYFQGTGAADDSGLPNDRFFAVRPEGSVSTLKIQRTERGDSAVYLCASSPRNLNTGELFFGEGSRLTVL.

The rearrangement links TRBV7-6 to TRBJ1-2; no clear D. The CDR3 runs to 14 residues. Germline V gene data show CDR1 as SGHVS and CDR2 as FNYEAQ. V shed 1 base and J shed 5 bases, with 11 bases lying between them. The CDR3 DNA follows: TGTGCCAGCAGCTTAGAGGCAGCTAGTTATGGCTACACCTTC. This sequence encodes CASSLEAASYGYTF.

The V gene is TRBV10-3, the J gene TRBJ2-1; D may be TRBD2 (6 bases). Germline V gene sequence: CDR1 ENHRY, CDR2 SYGVKD. V was clipped by 3 bases and J by 10 bases, with 10 bases between them. The CDR3 has 12 amino acids. The CDR3 bases are TGTGCCATCAGTGAAATAGCGGAAGAGCAGTTCTTC. Translated: CAISEIAEEQFF.

The chain has TRBV5-1 and TRBJ2-3; 10 nucleotides align to TRBD2. This CDR3 region has 17 residues. Germline CDR1 SGHRS, CDR2 YFSETQ. With 0 bases clipped from V and 7 bases from J, the junction kept 11 bases outside the gene matches. Written as DNA, the CDR3 is TGCGCCAGCAGCTTGGCCCCCCTAGCGGGAGTAATGAATACGCAGTATTTT. Translating it yields CASSLAPLAGVMNTQYF.

The genes are TRBV4-1 and TRBJ2-4, with D perhaps TRBD2 (6 bases). In germline, CDR1 is MGHRA, CDR2 YSYEKL. V lost 0 bases, J lost 1 base, and 7 bases lay in between. This CDR3 comprises 15 residues. CDR3 nucleotide sequence: TGCGCCAGCAGCCAAGATGGAGGGGCCAAAAACATTCAGTACTTC. Translation gives CASSQDGGAKNIQYF.

A single count supports this clone. The genes are TRBV5-6 and TRBJ1-1; tentative D call: TRBD1 (5 bases). The length of the CDR3 is 16 residues. The ends were cut back, 0 bases at V and 0 bases at J, with 12 bases in the middle. The germline CDR1 and CDR2 sequences are SGHDT and YYEEEE. The CDR3 DNA sequence: TGTGCCAGCAGCTTGGCCGGCGGGGCTATGAACACTGAAGCTTTCTTT. Its protein is CASSLAGGAMNTEAFF.

The chain combines TRBV7-9 with TRBJ1-3; D is ambiguous. In germline, CDR1 is SEHNR, CDR2 FQNEAQ (reference sequence). The CDR3 consists of 15 residues. Trimming removed 3 bases from V and 2 bases from J, with 11 bases in between. The CDR3 DNA is TGTGCCAGCAGCTTTGCCTCAGGTGCTGGAAACACCATATATTTT. Residues: CASSFASGAGNTIYF. Based on the CDR3 plus reference TRBV7-9 and TRBJ1-3, the full variable domain is DTGVSQNPRHKITKRGQNVTFRCDPISEHNRLYWYRQTLGQGPEFLTYFQNEAQLEKSRLLSDRFSAERPKGSFSTLEIQRTEQGDSAMYLCASSFASGAGNTIYFGEGSWLTVV.

V gene TRBV5-4 combines with J gene TRBJ2-7; 9 nucleotides line up with TRBD2. V lost 0 bases and J lost 7; bases outside the gene matches: 14. The CDR3 covers 17 residues. The germline V gene encodes CDR1 SGHNT and CDR2 YYREEE (reference sequence). The CDR3 DNA follows: TGTGCCAGCAGCTTGGGGGTGGGGGGGACTAGCTTTGATGAGCAGTACTTC. It codes for CASSLGVGGTSFDEQYF.

This clone was found a few times. The CDR3 region is CASSHLWRRSSYEQYF. The CDR3 nucleotides read TGTGCCAGCAGCCATCTATGGCGGCGGAGCTCCTACGAGCAGTACTTC. The genes are TRBV4-2 and TRBJ2-7; D gene unclear. Deletions cut 3 bases from V and 0 bases from J, with 15 bases between. CDR1 is LGHNA and CDR2 is YNFKEQ in the germline V gene. The CDR3 is 16 residues long.

This clone showed up just once. The chain joins TRBV2 to TRBJ2-3; D may be TRBD2 (6 bases). Deletions cut 11 bases from V and 0 bases from J, with 15 bases between. Germline lookup yields CDR1 SNHLY and CDR2 FYNNEI. The CDR3 extends over 14 amino acids. The CDR3 reads CACRVAASTDTQYF. The DNA for the CDR3 is TGTGCCTGCCGAGTAGCGGCAAGCACAGATACGCAGTATTTT.

This sequence joins TRBV9 and TRBJ1-3; D remains unclear. CDR3 length: 12 amino acids. V was shortened by 0 bases and J by 4 bases, with 2 bases between the two germline ends. Germline CDR1 reads SGDLS; CDR2 reads YYNGEE. CDR3 DNA: TGTGCCAGCAGCGTAGCAGGAAACACCATATATTTT. Its protein is CASSVAGNTIYF.

The chain carries TRBV18 and TRBJ2-7, with a tentative D call TRBD1 (6 bases). With 1 base removed from V and 3 bases from J, the gap between germline ends came to 13 bases. The CDR3 runs to 15 residues. In germline, CDR1 is KGHSH, CDR2 LQKENI. The CDR3 nucleotides read TGTGCCAGCTCACCACGGAGACAGGTATTCTACGAGCAGTACTTC. The encoded protein is CASSPRRQVFYEQYF.

This sequence joins TRBV9 and TRBJ2-5; TRBD1 aligns across 8 bases. The V and J ends lost 4 bases and 4 bases, in that order; junction bases with no gene match: 9. This CDR3 spans 15 amino acids. CDR1 SGDLS and CDR2 YYNGEE come from the germline V gene. The CDR3 spells CASSPNPRGLETQYF. In DNA, the CDR3 is TGTGCCAGCAGCCCCAACCCCAGGGGGCTAGAGACCCAGTACTTC.

V usage is TRBV9 and J usage is TRBJ2-1, with D possibly TRBD1 on 5 matching bases. Germline assignment: CDR1 SGDLS and CDR2 YYNGEE. The length of the CDR3 is 13 residues. V lost 6 bases and J 0 bases, leaving 7 bases between the germline ends. The CDR3 spells CASTRDSYNEQFF. The CDR3, as DNA: TGTGCCAGCACCAGGGACTCCTACAATGAGCAGTTCTTC.

This clone was picked up a small number of times. The chain joins TRBV19 to TRBJ1-1; the D gene is possibly TRBD1 (6 bases). Germline V CDR1 and CDR2: LNHDA, SQIVND (reference sequence). V lost 7 bases and J 5 bases, leaving 23 bases between the germline ends. The CDR3 is made up of 16 amino acids. As DNA, the CDR3 is TGTGCCAGTACCCCTCCGGGACACCGGAAGGTAACTGAAGCTTTCTTT. It is translated as CASTPPGHRKVTEAFF. Drawing the rest from reference TRBV19 and TRBJ1-1, the complete variable domain is DGGITQSPKYLFRKEGQNVTLSCEQNLNHDAMYWYRQDPGQGLRLIYYSQIVNDFQKGDIAEGYSVSREKKESFPLTVTSAQKNPTAFYLCASTPPGHRKVTEAFFGQGTRLTVV.

A word on this clone: The junction differs from germline at one of its ends, possibly a read error. V is TRBV6-5 and J is TRBJ2-6; no clear D gene. Germline lookup yields CDR1 MNHEY and CDR2 SVGAGI. The CDR3 extends over 15 amino acids. CDR3 coding DNA: TGTGCCGGCAGTTACTCGAGTTCTGGGGCCAACGTCCTGACTTTC. As protein: CAGSYSSSGANVLTF.

V gene TRBV19 combines with J gene TRBJ2-7; 7 nucleotides match TRBD1. Losses at the gene ends were 4 bases for V and 3 bases for J; bases not matched to a gene: 9. CDR1 is LNHDA and CDR2 is SQIVND in the germline V gene (reference sequence). The CDR3 is 15 residues long. This CDR3 is CASSRDRVTSYEQYF. DNA for the CDR3: TGTGCCAGTAGTAGAGACAGGGTTACGAGCTACGAGCAGTACTTC.

The chain couples TRBV6-5 to TRBJ1-2; TRBD1 matches 7 bases. Per the germline V gene, CDR1 is MNHEY and CDR2 is SVGAGI. The junction had 11 bases not matched to a gene; V was cut back by 5 bases and J by 5 bases. The CDR3 length is 15 residues. The CDR3 loop reads CASSTSLTGLYGYTF. The CDR3, as DNA: TGTGCCAGCAGTACTTCCCTGACAGGGTTATATGGCTACACCTTC.

This clone was found once. This chain links TRBV2 with TRBJ2-5, with 7 nucleotides matching TRBD1. J was trimmed by 6 bases and V by 8 bases; bases with no gene match: 6. Germline CDR1 SNHLY, CDR2 FYNNEI. The CDR3 runs to 12 residues. CDR3 nucleotide sequence: TGTGCCAGCTCACAGGGGTTGCAGACCCAGTACTTC. This encodes CASSQGLQTQYF.

V gene TRBV5-6 combines with J gene TRBJ2-7; TRBD2 aligns across 7 bases. CDR1 and CDR2 from the germline V gene are SGHDT and YYEEEE. CDR3 length: 15 residues. V lost 2 bases and J lost 3; bases outside the gene matches: 8. The CDR3 loop is CASSLVGGSGYEQYF. CDR3 bases: TGTGCCAGCAGCTTAGTGGGCGGGAGCGGCTACGAGCAGTACTTC.

The chain uses TRBV27 and TRBJ2-2; D uncertain. The CDR3 totals 15 residues. V shed 3 bases and J shed 2 bases, with 10 bases lying between them. CDR1 is MNHEY and CDR2 is SMNVEV in the germline V gene (reference sequence). The CDR3 loop reads CASSLSRVNTGELFF. The CDR3 DNA reads as TGTGCCAGCAGTTTGTCTCGGGTTAACACCGGGGAGCTGTTTTTT.

The chain recombines TRBV28 with TRBJ1-4; 7 bases map to TRBD1. This CDR3 contains 14 residues. Germline values: CDR1 MDHEN, CDR2 SYDVKM. The junction had 2 bases not matched to a gene; V was cut back by 3 bases and J by 4 bases. The CDR3 DNA reads as TGTGCCAGCAGTTTTACAGGGGTTAATGAAAAACTGTTTTTT. Encoded protein: CASSFTGVNEKLFF.

Regarding this clone: The sample contains more than one DNA sequence encoding this CDR3. The chain uses TRBV27 and TRBJ1-4; D uncertain. Germline V gives CDR1 MNHEY, CDR2 SMNVEV (reference sequence). The CDR3 spans 14 residues. Trimming took off 2 bases at V and 8 bases at J, with 12 bases between the two ends. The CDR3 DNA reads as TGTGCCAGCAGTTTAGGGAGGGCGGGAGAAAAACTGTTTTTT. Protein sequence: CASSLGRAGEKLFF.

Comments on this clone: In the same sample, other DNA sequences code for this CDR3. The V call is TRBV7-3, the J call TRBJ1-2; the match to TRBD1 covers 7 bases. The ends lost 5 bases at V and 7 bases at J; junction bases unmatched: 7. Germline V lookup: CDR1 SGHTA, CDR2 FQGTGA. The CDR3 has 13 residues. Here the CDR3 reads CASSPRQGRGYTF. In nucleotides, the CDR3 is TGTGCCAGCAGCCCCCGACAGGGACGTGGCTACACCTTC. Complete variable domain (other parts from reference TRBV7-3 and TRBJ1-2): GAGVSQTPSNKVTEKGKYVELRCDPISGHTALYWYRQSLGQGPEFLIYFQGTGAADDSGLPNDRFFAVRPEGSVSTLKIQRTERGDSAVYLCASSPRQGRGYTFGSGTRLTVV.

This chain connects TRBV7-9 to TRBJ1-3, with D maybe TRBD1 (5 bases). Germline assignment: CDR1 SEHNR and CDR2 FQNEAQ (reference sequence). The CDR3 has 13 amino acids. Deletions cut 1 base from V and 7 bases from J, with 8 bases between. This CDR3 is CASSLESGNTIYF. The CDR3 DNA follows: TGTGCCAGCAGCTTAGAATCAGGGAACACCATATATTTT.

The J gene is TRBJ2-7, the V gene TRBV18, with unresolved D. The CDR3 has 16 amino acids. Trimming cost V 3 bases and J 2 bases, with 17 bases left between them. From germline, CDR1 is KGHSH and CDR2 LQKENI. CDR3 residues: CASSPLSLVGAYEQYF. The CDR3 coding sequence is TGTGCCAGCTCACCGCTCTCTCTCGTCGGTGCCTACGAGCAGTACTTC.

The chain recombines TRBV14 with TRBJ1-1; D gene unclear. This CDR3 has 11 residues. Germline values: CDR1 SGHDN, CDR2 FVKESK. The ends were cut back, 6 bases at V and 1 base at J, with 3 bases in the middle. The CDR3 region has the DNA TGTGCCAGCAGTCGGAACACTGAAGCTTTCTTT. The encoded protein is CASSRNTEAFF.

V is TRBV6-1 and J is TRBJ2-5; 7 bases are shared with TRBD2. After removal of 11 bases from V and 4 bases from J, the junction contained 10 bases not matched to a gene. Germline values: CDR1 MNHNS, CDR2 SASEGT. The CDR3 contains 13 residues. The CDR3, as DNA: TGTGCCGGGGGAGGGGTCGGTAGAGAGACCCAGTACTTC. Translation gives CAGGGVGRETQYF.